This T cell receptor (beta chain) emerged from a study of shared clonotypes between healthy human individuals. This CDR3 is built from 15 residues. The V and J ends lost 0 bases and 3 bases respectively, with 7 bases between them. Germline lookup yields CDR1 SGHNT and CDR2 YYREEE (reference sequence). TCRdb's copy holds only in-frame clones and misses some; the assay was immunoSEQ multiplex PCR. The sample records about 770,000 clones, over 60% being singletons. Every donor, a Caucasian adult, lived in Nashville, Tennessee. This clonotype originated in a woman aged 30 to 39 in good health. This chain joins TRBV5-4 and TRBJ2-6; a weak D match, TRBD2 (5 bases). The sequencing input was memory CD4+ T cells sorted from blood. The subset: CD45RA-negative fraction. CDR3 amino acids: CASSLAGVGANVLTF. Written as DNA, the CDR3 is TGTGCCAGCAGCTTGGCCGGGGTTGGGGCCAACGTCCTGACTTTC.